This TCR beta chain was sequenced in a study of cytomegalovirus exposure and HLA in healthy donors. As regards this clone: Its target is not known.

Germline loops: CDR1 SGHNT, CDR2 YENEEA. Between the trimmed V and J ends, which lost 1 base and 4 bases, there was a span of 7 bases. This CDR3 spans 13 amino acids. Primers included in the PCR were 60 Vbeta and 13 Jbeta primers. Per the original data handling: Later, 80 million or so unique TCR beta chains were counted in an analysis, and about 10 million of them were shared. Method: immunoSEQ multiplex PCR; TCRdb's copy keeps in-frame clones and lacks some. For V, J and clone size, that table is used; D and trimming come from the DNA. The table records some 190,000 clones, around three quarters of them present only once. Everyone who donated was a healthy bone marrow donor. Findings and caveats of the study: Common viral pathogens seemed to be connected with several of the most significant clusters, according to a later analysis. Later work found that TCR association rates differed between HLA loci; DRB1 had the most and HLA-C the fewest.

The chain couples TRBV11-3 to TRBJ1-2, with D maybe TRBD1 (6 bases). The specimen sequenced was PBMCs. This clonotype originated in a woman aged 30 to 39 in good health and CMV-seropositive. CDR3 DNA: TGTGCCAGCAGCTTAGCAGGGGTCTATGGCTACACCTTC. Amino acid sequence: CASSLAGVYGYTF.